This note documents a single T cell receptor beta chain sequence. Its antigen is as yet unknown. This entry belongs to a study of cytomegalovirus exposure and HLA in healthy donors. Study as a whole: Caucasian-associated ancestry cluster membership applied to less than 85% of several hundred genotyped donors. Study-wide points: It was in a later analysis that TCR association rates were seen to vary by HLA locus, highest for DRB1 and lowest for HLA-C. The authors considered a cluster of highly shared sequence variants likely to be a sequencing artifact.

V shed 5 bases, J shed 5 bases, and the junction held 8 bases outside the gene matches. Per germline, CDR1 LNHDA and CDR2 SQIVND (reference sequence). This CDR3 is 14 amino acids long. The PCR was carried out with 60 Vbeta primers and 13 Jbeta primers. Assay used: immunoSEQ multiplex PCR; TCRdb lists only in-frame clones, some missing. The sample contains approximately 98,000 clones, over 65% of which appear only once. The gene calls are TRBV19 and TRBJ1-2, with 7 positions matching TRBD1. This sequence originates from a male donor in good health and CMV-seronegative. What was sequenced was PBMCs. CDR3 protein: CASSVRDSPYGYTF. Here the CDR3 DNA reads TGTGCCAGTAGTGTCCGGGACAGTCCATATGGCTACACCTTC.